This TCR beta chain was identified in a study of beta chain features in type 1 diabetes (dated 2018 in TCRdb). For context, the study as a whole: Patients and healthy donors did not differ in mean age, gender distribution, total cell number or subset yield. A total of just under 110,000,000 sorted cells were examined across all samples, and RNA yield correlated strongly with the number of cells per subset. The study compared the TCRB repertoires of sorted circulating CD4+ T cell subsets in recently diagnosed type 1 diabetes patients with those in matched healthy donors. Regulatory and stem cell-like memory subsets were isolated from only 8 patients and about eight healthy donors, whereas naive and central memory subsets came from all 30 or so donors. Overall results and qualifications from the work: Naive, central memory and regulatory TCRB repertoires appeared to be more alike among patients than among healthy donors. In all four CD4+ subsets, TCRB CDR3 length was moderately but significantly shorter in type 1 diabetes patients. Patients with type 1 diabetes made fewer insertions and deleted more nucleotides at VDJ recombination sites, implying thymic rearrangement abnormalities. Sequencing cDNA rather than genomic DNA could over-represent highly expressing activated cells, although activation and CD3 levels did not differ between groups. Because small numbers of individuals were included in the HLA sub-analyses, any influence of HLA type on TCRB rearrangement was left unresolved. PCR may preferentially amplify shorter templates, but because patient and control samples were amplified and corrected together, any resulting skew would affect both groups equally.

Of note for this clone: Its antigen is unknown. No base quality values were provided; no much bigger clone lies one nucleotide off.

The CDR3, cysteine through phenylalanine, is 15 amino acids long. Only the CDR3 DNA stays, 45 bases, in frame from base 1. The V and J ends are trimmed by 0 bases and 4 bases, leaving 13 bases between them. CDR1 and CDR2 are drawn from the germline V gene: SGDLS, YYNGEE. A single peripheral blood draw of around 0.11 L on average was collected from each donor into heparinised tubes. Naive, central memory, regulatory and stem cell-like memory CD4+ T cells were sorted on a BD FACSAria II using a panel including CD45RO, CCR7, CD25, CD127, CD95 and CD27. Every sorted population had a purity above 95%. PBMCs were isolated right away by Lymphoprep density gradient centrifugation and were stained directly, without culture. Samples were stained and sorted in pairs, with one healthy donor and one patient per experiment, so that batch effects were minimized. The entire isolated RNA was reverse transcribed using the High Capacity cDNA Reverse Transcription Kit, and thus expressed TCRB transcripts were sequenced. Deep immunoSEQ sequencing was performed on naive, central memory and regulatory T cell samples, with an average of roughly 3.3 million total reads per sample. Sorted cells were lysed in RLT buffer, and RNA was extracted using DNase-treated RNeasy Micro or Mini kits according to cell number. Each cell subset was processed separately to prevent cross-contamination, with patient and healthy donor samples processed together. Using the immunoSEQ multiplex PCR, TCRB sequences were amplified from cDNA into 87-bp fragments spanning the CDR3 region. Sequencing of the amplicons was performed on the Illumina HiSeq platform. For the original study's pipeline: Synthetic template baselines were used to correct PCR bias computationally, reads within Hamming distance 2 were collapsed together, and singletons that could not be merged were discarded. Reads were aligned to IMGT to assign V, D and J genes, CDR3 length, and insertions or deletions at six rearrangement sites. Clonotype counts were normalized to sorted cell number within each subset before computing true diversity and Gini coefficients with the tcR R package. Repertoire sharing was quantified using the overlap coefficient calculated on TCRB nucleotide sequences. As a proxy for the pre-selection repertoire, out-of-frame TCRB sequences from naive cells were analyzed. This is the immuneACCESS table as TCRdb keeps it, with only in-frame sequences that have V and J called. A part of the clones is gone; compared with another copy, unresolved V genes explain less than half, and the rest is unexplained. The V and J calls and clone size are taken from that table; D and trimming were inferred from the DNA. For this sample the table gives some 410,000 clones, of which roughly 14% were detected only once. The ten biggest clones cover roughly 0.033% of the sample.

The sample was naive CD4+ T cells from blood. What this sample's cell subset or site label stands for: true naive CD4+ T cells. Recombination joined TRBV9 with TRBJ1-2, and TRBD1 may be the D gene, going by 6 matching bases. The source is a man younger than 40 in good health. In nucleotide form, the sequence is TGTGCCAGCAGCGTAGGCGGCGGGGGCTTCTATGGCTACACCTTC. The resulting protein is CASSVGGGGFYGYTF.